This T cell receptor beta chain was captured in a study of T cell responses to AZD1222 COVID-19 vaccine (dated by TCRdb to about 2021). Context from the whole study: AZD1222 recipients given second doses at about 4 weeks or at about 12 weeks were pooled, since spike-specific TCR depth and breadth were not found to differ between the two schedules. A total of 230 or so trial participants underwent TCR sequencing, of whom some 210 received two doses of AZD1222 and 26 received two doses of the MenACWY control vaccine. Trial participants were enrolled by age into 18-55, 56-69 and 70-plus year subgroups, with roughly 160, 29 and 62 TCR-sequenced participants respectively. Study-wide conclusions, independent of this receptor: After two AZD1222 doses, both the breadth and the depth of spike-specific TCRs were significantly higher than at day 0 and than in MenACWY recipients. Epitopes outside the regions mutated in the B.1.351 and B.1.1.7 variants were reportedly recognized by nearly half of the unique spike-specific TCRs. CD4 TCRs associated with the vaccine covered the entire spike protein, and the dominant responses were in regions 160-218 and 743-854. Because no day 14 peak-response samples were available, the repertoires could be characterized only after the peak T cell response. Participants were mostly white British, with more females than males. The authors suggested clonal diversity may have been underestimated. In the small 56-69-year group, the increase in depth fell short of significance, most likely because of low power. Conclusions about previously exposed vaccinees are limited because only six or seven AZD1222 recipients were SARS-CoV-2 seropositive at baseline.

Comment on this clone: No cognate antigen has been identified for it. Qualities for individual bases were not recorded, and no much larger clone is one base off.

The CDR3 regions of human TCRbeta chains were analyzed by immunosequencing. Concerning the study's data processing: TCRs in the repertoires were compared against a reference library of SARS-CoV-2-specific TCRs that had been generated with the MIRA antigen-specificity platform. Breadth was defined as the fraction of unique TCRs that were SARS-CoV-2-associated. Depth was defined as the fraction of total T cells that were SARS-CoV-2-associated. Each spike-specific TCR was assigned to its reactive spike region and to a CD4 or CD8 class using the MIRA data. Log10-transformed breadth and depth values were compared by one-way ANOVA with Sidak's multiple comparisons tests. TCRdb provides this immuneACCESS table in a form limited to in-frame rearrangements. Some clones are lacking; in checked studies, under half of them reflect an unresolved V gene, and why the rest are absent is not known. V and J calls and clone size are copied from that table; D and trimming were computed from the DNA. This sample has tens of thousands of clones in its table, and about 92% of those were observed once. Of the sample, roughly 5.2% falls within the top ten clones.

The CDR3 runs 18 amino acids, cysteine and phenylalanine included. Solely the CDR3 DNA is kept, with 54 bases framed from the first base. Based on the germline V gene (reference sequence), the CDR1 and CDR2 sequences are LNHDA and SQIVND. The germline V end is reduced by 5 bases and the J end by 3 bases; junction bases left unmatched: 14. In light of the paper, this sample's time point label describes: baseline before first vaccination. Vaccinee samples came from UK trials COV001 and COV002, including a single-blind randomized controlled phase 2/3 trial of AZD1222 (ChAdOx1 nCoV-19) in healthy adults. For TCRbeta chain sequencing, PBMC samples were collected from trial participants at day 0 and at day 28 after the second dose.

The V gene is TRBV19 and the J gene is TRBJ2-7, with 12 bases aligning to TRBD2. This TCR was sampled from an adult in good health. The sequencing here drew on peripheral blood, taken on day 0 of AZD1222 vaccination. The base sequence is TGTGCCAGTAGTTCCCAGGCCCCACTAGCGGGAGGCATCTACGAGCAGTACTTC. Translated, it gives CASSSQAPLAGGIYEQYF.